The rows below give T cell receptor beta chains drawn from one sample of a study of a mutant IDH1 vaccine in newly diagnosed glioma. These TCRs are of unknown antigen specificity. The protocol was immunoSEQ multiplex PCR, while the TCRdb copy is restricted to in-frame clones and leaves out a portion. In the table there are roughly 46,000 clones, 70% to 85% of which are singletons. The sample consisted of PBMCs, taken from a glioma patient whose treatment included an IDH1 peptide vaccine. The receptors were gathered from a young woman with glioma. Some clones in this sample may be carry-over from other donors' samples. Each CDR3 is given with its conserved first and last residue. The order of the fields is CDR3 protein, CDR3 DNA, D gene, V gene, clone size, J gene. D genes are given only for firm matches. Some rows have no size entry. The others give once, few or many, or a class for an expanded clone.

CDR3aa: CASSLDRGNTEAFF
CDR3nt: TGTGCCAGCTCACTAGACAGGGGGAACACTGAAGCTTTCTTT
d_gene: TRBD1
v_gene: TRBV18
abundance: -
j_gene: TRBJ1-1

CDR3aa: CASSRSEGASGSSYNEQFF
CDR3nt: TGTGCCAGCAGCCGCTCAGAGGGGGCTAGCGGGAGTTCGTACAATGAGCAGTTCTTC
d_gene: TRBD2
v_gene: TRBV4-2
abundance: -
j_gene: TRBJ2-1

CDR3aa: CASSQGGAGLANEKLFF
CDR3nt: TGCGCCAGCAGCCAAGGGGGCGCGGGGCTGGCTAATGAAAAACTGTTTTTT
d_gene: -
v_gene: TRBV4-1
abundance: -
j_gene: TRBJ1-4

CDR3aa: CASSLRQLFSGNTIYF
CDR3nt: TGTGCCAGCAGTCTAAGACAGTTATTCTCTGGAAACACCATATATTTT
d_gene: -
v_gene: TRBV28
abundance: -
j_gene: TRBJ1-3

CDR3aa: CASSLNRADTEAFF
CDR3nt: TGTGCCAGCAGTTTAAACCGAGCTGACACTGAAGCTTTCTTT
d_gene: -
v_gene: TRBV27
abundance: -
j_gene: TRBJ1-1

CDR3aa: CASSHQGAYEQYF
CDR3nt: TGCGCCAGCAGCCACCAGGGGGCCTACGAGCAGTACTTC
d_gene: TRBD1
v_gene: TRBV4-1
abundance: -
j_gene: TRBJ2-7

CDR3aa: CASSVERRAGSTDTQYF
CDR3nt: TGTGCCAGCAGTGTGGAGAGGCGGGCTGGAAGCACAGATACGCAGTATTTT
d_gene: -
v_gene: TRBV2
abundance: -
j_gene: TRBJ2-3

CDR3aa: CASSPLGYSGANVLTF
CDR3nt: TGTGCCAGCAGCCCCCTGGGTTACTCTGGGGCCAACGTCCTGACTTTC
d_gene: -
v_gene: TRBV7-6
abundance: -
j_gene: TRBJ2-6

CDR3aa: CASSHRLAQEQFF
CDR3nt: TGTGCCAGCAGCCACCGACTAGCTCAGGAGCAGTTCTTC
d_gene: TRBD2
v_gene: TRBV6-6
abundance: -
j_gene: TRBJ2-1

CDR3aa: CASSIGARTNNYGYTF
CDR3nt: TGTGCCAGTAGTATTGGTGCCAGGACTAATAACTATGGCTACACCTTC
d_gene: -
v_gene: TRBV19
abundance: -
j_gene: TRBJ1-2

CDR3aa: CASSSGPNYGYTF
CDR3nt: TGTGCCAGCAGTTCTGGGCCGAACTATGGCTACACCTTC
d_gene: -
v_gene: TRBV6-5
abundance: -
j_gene: TRBJ1-2

CDR3aa: CASSVGGGPNTEAFF
CDR3nt: TGTGCCAGCAGCGTAGGGGGGGGCCCGAACACTGAAGCTTTCTTT
d_gene: -
v_gene: TRBV9
abundance: -
j_gene: TRBJ1-1

CDR3aa: CASSLGASGSADTQYF
CDR3nt: TGCGCCAGCAGCCTGGGGGCTAGCGGGAGTGCAGATACGCAGTATTTT
d_gene: TRBD2
v_gene: TRBV5-1
abundance: -
j_gene: TRBJ2-3

CDR3aa: CASSADGRTEAFF
CDR3nt: TGTGCCAGCAGCGCCGACGGGAGGACTGAAGCTTTCTTT
d_gene: -
v_gene: TRBV7-3
abundance: few
j_gene: TRBJ1-1

CDR3aa: CASSLPGEQGAWQPQHF
CDR3nt: TGTGCCAGCAGTTTGCCGGGAGAGCAGGGGGCCTGGCAGCCCCAGCATTTT
d_gene: TRBD1
v_gene: TRBV28
abundance: -
j_gene: TRBJ1-5

CDR3aa: CASSVSREAEQFF
CDR3nt: TGTGCCAGCAGCGTAAGCAGGGAGGCTGAGCAGTTCTTC
d_gene: -
v_gene: TRBV9
abundance: -
j_gene: TRBJ2-1

CDR3aa: CASSQERLAGVVYEQYF
CDR3nt: TGTGCCAGCAGCCAAGAAAGACTAGCGGGAGTCGTCTACGAGCAGTACTTC
d_gene: TRBD2
v_gene: TRBV4-2
abundance: -
j_gene: TRBJ2-7

CDR3aa: CASSVAAGGADTQYF
CDR3nt: TGTGCCAGCAGCGTAGCAGCGGGAGGGGCAGATACGCAGTATTTT
d_gene: TRBD2
v_gene: TRBV9
abundance: -
j_gene: TRBJ2-3

CDR3aa: CSVEGGDRGPEAFF
CDR3nt: TGCAGCGTTGAAGGCGGGGACAGGGGACCTGAAGCTTTCTTT
d_gene: TRBD1
v_gene: TRBV29-1
abundance: -
j_gene: TRBJ1-1

CDR3aa: CASSELLGVSYEQYF
CDR3nt: TGTGCCAGCAGTGAACTCCTAGGGGTTTCCTACGAGCAGTACTTC
d_gene: -
v_gene: TRBV6-1
abundance: -
j_gene: TRBJ2-7

CDR3aa: CASRSGFGELFF
CDR3nt: TGTGCCAGCAGGTCAGGGTTCGGGGAGCTGTTTTTT
d_gene: -
v_gene: TRBV6-5
abundance: few
j_gene: TRBJ2-2

CDR3aa: CASSISLAGIYEQYF
CDR3nt: TGTGCCAGTAGTATTTCCCTAGCGGGAATCTACGAGCAGTACTTC
d_gene: TRBD2
v_gene: TRBV19
abundance: -
j_gene: TRBJ2-7

CDR3aa: CATLGQGRYEQYF
CDR3nt: TGTGCCACCCTAGGACAGGGTCGATACGAGCAGTACTTC
d_gene: TRBD1
v_gene: TRBV2
abundance: -
j_gene: TRBJ2-7